These T cell receptor beta chains were read from a single sample in a study of T cell repertoires in cytomegalovirus infection. TCRdb passed the reads through MiXCR, listing each CDR3 protein once. The table lists 400,000 or so distinct CDR3 sequences, roughly a third of them singletons. Sequences were obtained from PBMCs. The receptor source for this set is a human donor in good health (CMV status not recorded). Some clones in this sample may be carry-over from other donors' samples. Each CDR3 is given with its conserved first and last residue. D genes are given only for firm matches. Clone size, where shown, is once, few, many, or a class for clones that have expanded.

abundance	v_gene	len	d_gene	j_gene	CDR3aa	CDR3nt
few	TRBV29-1	12	TRBD1	TRBJ2-5	CSVTGQQETQYF	TGCAGCGTAACGGGACAGCAAGAGACCCAGTACTTC
few	TRBV6-9	15	-	TRBJ2-1	CASSYDRQRYNEQFF	TGTGCCAGCAGTTATGACAGGCAACGGTACAATGAGCAGTTCTTC
-	TRBV2	16	-	TRBJ1-3	CASSEKSGTSGNTIYF	TGTGCCAGCAGTGAGAAGTCCGGGACCTCTGGAAACACCATATATTTT
-	TRBV28	16	-	TRBJ1-1	CASSPPTGGVNTEALF	TGTGCCAGCAGTCCCCCCACCGGGGGGGTGAACACTGAAGCTCTCTTT
many	TRBV6-5	14	-	TRBJ2-3	CASNAGESTDTQYF	TGTGCCAGCAACGCAGGGGAAAGCACAGATACGCAGTATTTT
many	TRBV7-2	15	-	TRBJ2-4	CASSLGVGSENIQYF	TGTGCCAGCAGCTTAGGGGTAGGGAGTGAAAACATTCAGTACTTC
-	TRBV20-1	16	TRBD2	TRBJ2-3	CSASSGGALGADTQYF	TGCAGTGCTTCTAGCGGGGGGGCCCTAGGCGCAGATACGCAGTATTTT
once	TRBV6-8	12	-	TRBJ1-2	CASTRGYYGYTF	TGTGCCAGCACACGGGGTTACTATGGCTACACCTTC
-	TRBV6-5	15	-	TRBJ2-7	CASSYSNRGDHEQYF	TGTGCCAGCAGTTACTCGAATAGGGGGGACCACGAGCAGTACTTC
few	TRBV7-9	13	-	TRBJ2-5	CASGPRYQETQYF	TGTGCCAGCGGTCCGAGATACCAAGAGACCCAGTACTTC
few	TRBV5-1	15	-	TRBJ2-1	CASNIGSLGDGEQFF	TGCGCCAGCAATATCGGATCCCTTGGGGACGGTGAGCAGTTCTTC
few	TRBV20-1	13	TRBD1	TRBJ2-5	CSSRGQGQETQYF	TGCAGTAGCCGGGGACAGGGGCAAGAGACCCAGTACTTC
many	TRBV7-8	17	TRBD1	TRBJ2-7	CASSPLGGKGAPYEQYF	TGTGCCAGCAGCCCCCTAGGGGGAAAGGGGGCACCTTACGAGCAGTACTTC
few	TRBV5-1	14	-	TRBJ2-1	CASSRGGVYNEQFF	TGCGCCAGCAGCAGAGGGGGGGTATACAATGAGCAGTTCTTC
-	TRBV7-7	16	-	TRBJ2-7	CASSFRFRRGPYEQYF	TGTGCCAGCAGCTTTAGGTTCCGGAGGGGCCCCTACGAGCAGTACTTC
-	TRBV14	18	-	TRBJ2-6	CASSQENLRFAGANVLTF	TGTGCCAGCAGCCAAGAAAATTTGCGGTTTGCTGGGGCCAACGTCCTGACTTTC
-	TRBV2	15	-	TRBJ1-4	CASSEAGATNEKLFF	TGTGCCAGCAGTGAAGCGGGCGCAACTAATGAAAAACTGTTTTTT
-	TRBV7-6	19	TRBD1	TRBJ2-5	CASRPTRDRQPVPQETQYF	TGTGCCAGCAGACCCACCAGGGACAGGCAACCTGTACCCCAAGAGACCCAGTACTTC
-	TRBV11-2	16	TRBD1	TRBJ2-3	CASSFLGQEGTDTQYF	TGTGCCAGCAGCTTCCTTGGACAGGAAGGCACAGATACGCAGTATTTT
few	TRBV5-1	14	-	TRBJ2-1	CASSTRDIVNEQFF	TGCGCCAGCAGCACCCGGGACATAGTCAATGAGCAGTTCTTC
-	TRBV6-1	15	TRBD1	TRBJ1-5	CASRRTGGPNQPQHF	TGTGCCAGCAGGAGGACAGGGGGCCCAAATCAGCCCCAGCATTTT
-	TRBV2	14	-	TRBJ1-5	CASRESGGNQPQHF	TGTGCCAGCAGAGAATCAGGGGGCAATCAGCCCCAGCATTTT
few	TRBV12-3/TRBV12-4	15	-	TRBJ1-1	CASTPRGGFNTEAFF	TGTGCCAGCACTCCACGGGGGGGATTTAACACTGAAGCTTTCTTT
few	TRBV5-6	15	TRBD1	TRBJ1-1	CASSRETGFSTEAFF	TGTGCCAGCAGCCGTGAGACAGGGTTTTCCACTGAAGCTTTCTTT
-	TRBV7-9	12	-	TRBJ2-7	CASSGPWDEQYF	TGTGCCAGTTCGGGGCCCTGGGACGAGCAGTACTTC
-	TRBV7-9	14	-	TRBJ2-1	CASSVGGQDNEQFF	TGTGCCAGCAGCGTAGGGGGACAAGACAATGAGCAGTTCTTC
few	TRBV28	12	-	TRBJ2-5	CASSLLLETQYF	TGTGCCAGCAGTTTATTATTAGAGACCCAGTACTTC
many	TRBV7-8	16	-	TRBJ2-3	CASSYLRDTTVDTQYF	TGTGCCAGCAGCTACCTCCGGGACACGACTGTCGATACGCAGTATTTT
-	TRBV4-3	16	-	TRBJ2-1	CASSQHSGDSYNEQFF	TGCGCCAGCAGCCAGCATTCTGGGGATTCCTACAATGAGCAGTTCTTC
-	TRBV12-3/TRBV12-4	14	TRBD1	TRBJ1-2	CASSHQGALDGYTF	TGTGCCAGCAGTCACCAGGGGGCTCTGGATGGCTACACCTTC
-	TRBV5-6	15	TRBD1	TRBJ2-5	CASSLGDREMETQYF	TGTGCCAGCAGCTTGGGGGACAGGGAGATGGAGACCCAGTACTTC
-	TRBV4-3	15	-	TRBJ2-7	CASSQDRAEINEQYF	TGCGCCAGCAGCCAAGATCGGGCAGAGATCAACGAGCAGTACTTC
-	TRBV4-1	16	-	TRBJ1-4	CASSQEGAGTGEKLFF	TGCGCCAGCAGCCAAGAGGGGGCAGGGACTGGGGAAAAACTGTTTTTT